These T cell receptor beta chains were read from a single sample in a study of PD-1 blockade in classical Hodgkin lymphoma. Repertoires were generated with immunoSEQ multiplex PCR, while TCRdb's copy carries only in-frame clones and drops some. Of about 63,000 clones detected, around nine tenths appear once; the ten largest clones hold 5.4%. The sequenced sample was peripheral blood mononuclear cells (PBMCs), obtained before the second cycle of nivolumab. These receptors all stem from a human donor with classical Hodgkin lymphoma. Each CDR3 is given with its conserved first and last residue. D genes are given only for firm matches. The size of a clone is reported for some rows only, either as once, few or many, or as a class for expanded clones.

j_call | d_call | v_call | clone_size | cdr3_nt | cdr3_aa
TRBJ2-7 | NA | TRBV4-1 | NA | TGCGCCAGCAGCCAAGTATTGGGGTGGGCCTACGAGCAGTACTTC | CASSQVLGWAYEQYF
TRBJ1-1 | NA | TRBV19 | medium-sized | TGTGCCAGTAGTAGGGGGTCAGATCAACGTCCAGCTTTCTTT | CASSRGSDQRPAFF
TRBJ2-5 | TRBD2 | TRBV9 | NA | TGTGCCAGCAGCGCAAGCAGCGGGGGGGCCAACGACGAGACCCAGTACTTC | CASSASSGGANDETQYF
TRBJ2-7 | NA | TRBV6-5 | NA | TGTGCCAGCACCCCAGGGGGGGTCTACGAGCAGTACTTC | CASTPGGVYEQYF
TRBJ1-1 | NA | TRBV21-1 | NA | TGTGCCAGCAGCAAGACGGGGACAGGCATTCTTCTAATGAACACTGAAGCTTTCTTT | CASSKTGTGILLMNTEAFF
TRBJ2-7 | TRBD2 | TRBV6-5 | NA | TGTGCCAGCAGGTTAGCGGGGGGCCCGACCTACGAGCAGTACTTC | CASRLAGGPTYEQYF
TRBJ1-5 | NA | TRBV30 | NA | TGTGCCTGGAGTGTTCAGAGCAATCAGCCCCAGCATTTT | CAWSVQSNQPQHF
TRBJ2-7 | NA | TRBV9 | once | TGTGCCAGCAGCCCACCAGGGCAGCCCTACGAGCAGTACTTC | CASSPPGQPYEQYF
TRBJ2-7 | TRBD1 | TRBV14 | once | TGTGCCAGCAGCCCCCGGACAGGGGGTTGGGAGTACTTC | CASSPRTGGWEYF
TRBJ2-3 | TRBD1 | TRBV7-6 | NA | TGTGCCAGCAGCTTCGCGACAGGGACCGCAGATACGCAGTATTTT | CASSFATGTADTQYF
TRBJ2-7 | NA | TRBV2 | few | TGTGCCAGCAGTGATAGGCTTTGGCAGTACTTC | CASSDRLWQYF
TRBJ1-1 | NA | TRBV5-6 | NA | TGTGCCAGCAGCTTGTTCCCCGGGACTCTGGGGACTGAAGCTTTCTTT | CASSLFPGTLGTEAFF
TRBJ1-5 | NA | TRBV5-1 | NA | TGCGCCAGCAGCTTGGAGGGAAAGGGCCAGCCCCAGCATTTT | CASSLEGKGQPQHF
TRBJ2-7 | TRBD1 | TRBV6-5 | NA | TGTGCCAGCAGTTACACCCGACAGGGAAGCTACGAGCAGTACTTC | CASSYTRQGSYEQYF
TRBJ1-5 | TRBD1 | TRBV5-1 | NA | TGCGCCAGCAGCTTCACAGGGGATAGCAATCAGCCCCAGCATTTT | CASSFTGDSNQPQHF
TRBJ1-3 | NA | TRBV6-1 | once | TGTGCCAGCGGTTCGGTGACACGGGAGGGAAACACCATATATTTT | CASGSVTREGNTIYF
TRBJ1-4 | NA | TRBV6-6 | NA | TGTGCCAGCACTGCCCGCACTAATGAAAAACTGTTTTTT | CASTARTNEKLFF
TRBJ2-1 | NA | TRBV5-1 | NA | TGCGCCAGCAGCTTTCCCCAACCATACAATGAGCAGTTCTTC | CASSFPQPYNEQFF
TRBJ2-2 | TRBD2 | TRBV4-1 | NA | TGCGCCAGCAGCCAAGCTCTACTAGCGGGGTTCGCGAACACCGGGGAGCTGTTTTTT | CASSQALLAGFANTGELFF
TRBJ1-2 | TRBD1 | TRBV28 | NA | TGTGCCAGCCAGACCCAGGGACAGGGGACCTATGGCTACACCTTC | CASQTQGQGTYGYTF
TRBJ2-7 | NA | TRBV11-1 | NA | TGTGCCAGCAGCTTTTTTGTGGGAGGTACCTCCTACGAGCAGTACTTC | CASSFFVGGTSYEQYF
TRBJ1-4 | NA | TRBV21-1 | NA | TGTGCCAGCAGCAAAGAAGATCCAACGACAACTAATGAAAAACTGTTTTTT | CASSKEDPTTTNEKLFF
TRBJ2-1 | TRBD1 | TRBV2 | once | TGTGCCAGCAGTCAAGCCGGGACAGGGGTGGGCGATGAGCAGTTCTTC | CASSQAGTGVGDEQFF
TRBJ1-2 | NA | TRBV5-1 | NA | TGCGCCAGCAGCACCCGGCCGGGAGACTATGGCTACACCTTC | CASSTRPGDYGYTF
TRBJ1-4 | TRBD1 | TRBV6-5 | once | TGTGCCAGCAGTTACTCAGGACAGGGCCATGAAAAACTGTTTTTT | CASSYSGQGHEKLFF
TRBJ1-1 | TRBD1 | TRBV5-1 | NA | TGCGCCAGCAGCCTAACAGGGGGCGGCACTGAAGCTTTCTTT | CASSLTGGGTEAFF
TRBJ1-2 | NA | TRBV30 | NA | TGTGCCTGGTTTCAGGGGAACTATGGCTACACCTTC | CAWFQGNYGYTF
TRBJ2-3 | NA | TRBV11-3 | once | TGTGCCAGCAGCTTAGATGGACGCGACACAGATACGCAGTATTTT | CASSLDGRDTDTQYF
TRBJ2-3 | TRBD2 | TRBV6-5 | NA | TGTGCCAGCGGTACTAGCGGGACTAGCACAGATACGCAGTATTTT | CASGTSGTSTDTQYF
TRBJ2-7 | NA | TRBV5-6 | NA | TGTGCCAGCAGCTTAGGTTGGGTCCCACCCTACGAGCAGTACTTC | CASSLGWVPPYEQYF
TRBJ2-3 | NA | TRBV5-1 | NA | TGCGCCAGCAGCTTGGCCGGCTCGGGCTGGTACACAGATACGCAGTATTTT | CASSLAGSGWYTDTQYF
TRBJ1-2 | NA | TRBV5-1 | NA | TGCGCCAGCAGGAGGACAGAGATAGCTAACTATGGCTACACCTTC | CASRRTEIANYGYTF
TRBJ1-2 | TRBD1 | TRBV6-1 | NA | TGTGCCAGCAGTGTACAGACAGGGGGCTATGGCTACACCTTC | CASSVQTGGYGYTF
TRBJ1-4 | NA | TRBV10-3 | NA | TGTGCCATCAGTGCAGGCGGGATGTCGGTTTATGAAAAACTGTTTTTT | CAISAGGMSVYEKLFF
TRBJ2-3 | NA | TRBV5-1 | NA | TGCGCCAGCAGCGCCTCCATCAATACGCAGTATTTT | CASSASINTQYF
TRBJ2-7 | NA | TRBV7-7 | NA | TGTGCCAGCAGCTTATCCCTGGGGGTCGAGCAGTACTTC | CASSLSLGVEQYF
TRBJ2-2 | NA | TRBV5-1 | NA | TGCGCCAGCACCTTGGTGCCGGGAAACACCGGGGAGCTGTTTTTT | CASTLVPGNTGELFF
TRBJ1-4 | TRBD1 | TRBV5-1 | NA | TGCGCCAGCAGCTCGGACGGGACAGTTCATGAAAAACTGTTTTTT | CASSSDGTVHEKLFF
TRBJ1-3 | NA | TRBV5-1 | NA | TGCGCCAGCAGCTTTGATGGAAACACCATATATTTT | CASSFDGNTIYF
TRBJ1-5 | NA | TRBV5-1 | NA | TGCGCCAGCAGCCCCGGAGCGGGTTTGCAGCCCCAGCATTTT | CASSPGAGLQPQHF
TRBJ1-1 | NA | TRBV30 | NA | TGTGCCTGGAGTGAACGCAAGGGGACCGTCTCTGAAGCTTTCTTT | CAWSERKGTVSEAFF
TRBJ1-1 | NA | TRBV7-9 | once | TGTGCCAGCAGCTTATACGGGAACACTGAAGCTTTCTTT | CASSLYGNTEAFF
TRBJ2-2 | NA | TRBV27 | NA | TGTGCCAGCTCCATGTGGGGGTACGGGGAGCTGTTTTTT | CASSMWGYGELFF
TRBJ1-2 | NA | TRBV5-1 | NA | TGCGCCAGCAGCTTGCGGGCAGGGTCGGACTACACCTTC | CASSLRAGSDYTF
TRBJ1-2 | NA | TRBV5-1 | once | TGCGCCAGCAGCTTAGGACAGTATGGCTACACCTTC | CASSLGQYGYTF
TRBJ1-1 | TRBD1 | TRBV19 | few | TGTGCCAGTAAGAAAATCGGGACAGTAATTTCCCATGAAGCTTTCTTT | CASKKIGTVISHEAFF
TRBJ2-2 | NA | TRBV5-4 | NA | TGTGCCAGCAGCGCGGACGGTCTAACCGGGGAGCTGTTTTTT | CASSADGLTGELFF
TRBJ2-2 | NA | TRBV6-5 | NA | TGTGCCAGCGCTCGAGGCCTAGGGACTGTGGAGCTGTTTTTT | CASARGLGTVELFF
TRBJ2-1 | NA | TRBV4-1 | NA | TGCGCCAGCAGCCAAGTACAGGGAACCAGCAATGAGCAGTTCTTC | CASSQVQGTSNEQFF
TRBJ2-1 | NA | TRBV9 | NA | TGTGCCAGCAGCGTATCTGTCGGGGTTGAGCAGTTCTTC | CASSVSVGVEQFF
TRBJ2-2 | TRBD2 | TRBV6-5 | NA | TGTGCCAGCAGTTATGGCGGGGAGGGCGGGGAGCTGTTTTTT | CASSYGGEGGELFF
TRBJ2-2 | TRBD1 | TRBV2 | NA | TGTGCCAGCAAGCGACAGGGGGCGAATGCCGGGGAGCTGTTTTTT | CASKRQGANAGELFF
TRBJ2-3 | NA | TRBV5-1 | NA | TGCGCCAGCAGCTCGTCAGGAACTAGCACAGATACGCAGTATTTT | CASSSSGTSTDTQYF
TRBJ2-3 | NA | TRBV5-1 | NA | TGCGCCAGCAGCTCCTCTGGGGAAACGCAGTATTTT | CASSSSGETQYF
TRBJ1-1 | NA | TRBV5-1 | NA | TGCGCCAGCAGCCCGGGGACGGCGGGGACTGAAGCTTTCTTT | CASSPGTAGTEAFF
TRBJ1-5 | NA | TRBV2 | once | TGTGCCAGCGGTTGGGGCAGGGCTAAACCAAGCAATCAGCCCCAGCATTTT | CASGWGRAKPSNQPQHF
TRBJ2-3 | NA | TRBV6-4 | NA | TGTGCCAGCAGTGACGGGACTAGCACAGATACGCAGTATTTT | CASSDGTSTDTQYF
TRBJ1-3 | NA | TRBV30 | NA | TGTGCCTGGAGACCTCGGGGAGGGTCGAGAGGAAACACCATATATTTT | CAWRPRGGSRGNTIYF
TRBJ2-7 | NA | TRBV6-6 | NA | TGTGCCAGCAGTTACGAGGCGAGCTACGAGCAGTACTTC | CASSYEASYEQYF
TRBJ1-1 | NA | TRBV11-2 | NA | TGTGCCAGCAGCTTAGAAGGAGGGGTGAGCACTGAAGCTTTCTTT | CASSLEGGVSTEAFF